The present T cell receptor beta chain was sequenced within a study of vaccination and CD4 T cells after COVID-19. Study-wide background: Two of the convalescents were Hispanic, and convalescents were six males and four females. Post-COVID specimens were obtained a median about 100 days after diagnosis (range 35 to 161). Overlapping SARS-CoV-2, HCoV-NL63, HCoV-OC43 and HCoV-229E spike peptides were used to stimulate cells.

Oncomine TCR Beta short-read sequencing was applied to DNA from cultured CD4+ T cells. From the PCR reads, TCRdb called clonotypes with MiXCR, one entry per CDR3 protein. Of approximately 11,000 distinct CDR3 sequences listed, about 25% are singletons. CDR3 length: 16 residues. The V gene's germline CDR1 is MNHNS and CDR2 SASEGT. With 8 bases clipped from V and 4 bases from J, the junction kept 15 bases outside the gene matches. Regarding treatment: roughly ten-day PBMC culture with coronavirus spike peptide pools or control peptides (ViraFEST assay). ViraFEST used peptide pools to expand antigen-specific T cells, then sequenced TCRs. This clonotype appeared a few times. Antigen unknown.

The source of this sequence is a human donor who had recovered from COVID-19. The V and J genes are TRBV6-1 and TRBJ2-5; 8 bases fit TRBD2. Source: CD4+ T cells from blood, cultured in vitro, taken after SARS-CoV-2 vaccination. In DNA form, the CDR3 reads TGTGCCAGCGGAGGGGACGCGGGGGGACGTCGAGAGACCCAGTACTTC. This encodes CASGGDAGGRRETQYF.